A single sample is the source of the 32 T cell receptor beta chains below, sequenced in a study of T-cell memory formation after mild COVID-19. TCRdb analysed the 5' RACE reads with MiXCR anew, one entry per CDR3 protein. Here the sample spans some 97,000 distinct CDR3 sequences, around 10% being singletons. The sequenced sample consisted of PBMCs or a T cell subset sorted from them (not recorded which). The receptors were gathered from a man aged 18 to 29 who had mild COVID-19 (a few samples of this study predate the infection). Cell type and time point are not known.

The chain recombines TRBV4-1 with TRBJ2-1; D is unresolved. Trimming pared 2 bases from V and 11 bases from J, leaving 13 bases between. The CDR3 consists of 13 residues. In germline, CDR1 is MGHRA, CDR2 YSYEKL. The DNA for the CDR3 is TGCGCCAGCAGCCAACCCATTACAATGAAGCAGTTCTTC. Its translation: CASSQPITMKQFF.

CDR3 coding DNA: TGTGCCAGCAGGCCCGACAGGGCTCCCGTAGATACGCAGTATTTT. It yields the protein CASRPDRAPVDTQYF. This chain uses TRBV27 with TRBJ2-3, with 7 bases lining up with TRBD1. V lost 6 bases and J lost 5; bases outside the gene matches: 11. Per the germline V gene, CDR1 is MNHEY and CDR2 is SMNVEV (reference sequence). The CDR3 sequence is 15 residues long.

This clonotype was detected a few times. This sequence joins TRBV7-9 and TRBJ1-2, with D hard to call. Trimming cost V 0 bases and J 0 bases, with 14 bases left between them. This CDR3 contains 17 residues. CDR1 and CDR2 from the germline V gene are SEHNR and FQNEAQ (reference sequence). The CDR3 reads CASSLAEQFSANYGYTF. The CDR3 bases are TGTGCCAGCAGCTTAGCGGAACAATTTTCGGCTAACTATGGCTACACCTTC.

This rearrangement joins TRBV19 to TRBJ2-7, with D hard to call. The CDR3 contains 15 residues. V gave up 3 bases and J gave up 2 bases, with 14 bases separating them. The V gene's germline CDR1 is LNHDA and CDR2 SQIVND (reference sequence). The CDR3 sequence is CASSIGLADTYEQYF. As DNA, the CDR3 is TGTGCCAGTAGTATTGGTTTGGCAGATACCTACGAGCAGTACTTC.

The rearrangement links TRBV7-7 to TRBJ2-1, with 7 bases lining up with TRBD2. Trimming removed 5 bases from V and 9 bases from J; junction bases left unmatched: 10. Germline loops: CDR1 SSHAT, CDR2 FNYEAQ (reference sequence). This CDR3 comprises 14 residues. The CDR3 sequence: CASSPGGFRSEQFF. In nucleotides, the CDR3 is TGTGCCAGCAGCCCCGGGGGGTTTAGAAGTGAGCAGTTCTTC.

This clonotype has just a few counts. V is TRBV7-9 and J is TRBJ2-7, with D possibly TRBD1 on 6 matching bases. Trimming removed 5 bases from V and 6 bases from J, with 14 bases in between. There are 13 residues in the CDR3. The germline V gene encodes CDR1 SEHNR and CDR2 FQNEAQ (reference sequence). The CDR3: CASSGRGSAEQYF. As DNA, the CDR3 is TGTGCCAGCAGCGGCAGGGGATCCGCCGAGCAGTACTTC.

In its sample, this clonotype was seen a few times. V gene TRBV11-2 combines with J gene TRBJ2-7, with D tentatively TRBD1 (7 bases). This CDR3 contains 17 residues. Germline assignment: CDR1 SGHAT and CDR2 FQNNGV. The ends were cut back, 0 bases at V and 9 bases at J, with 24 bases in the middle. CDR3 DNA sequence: TGTGCCAGCAGCTTAGAATGGCGGGACAGTCCTTTACGAGGGCAGTACTTC. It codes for CASSLEWRDSPLRGQYF.

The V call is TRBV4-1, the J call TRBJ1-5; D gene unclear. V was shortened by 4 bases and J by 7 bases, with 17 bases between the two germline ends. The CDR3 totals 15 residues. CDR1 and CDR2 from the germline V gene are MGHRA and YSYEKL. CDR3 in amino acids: CASSPVVAGEQPQHF. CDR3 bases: TGCGCCAGCAGCCCCGTGGTGGCAGGTGAGCAGCCCCAGCATTTT.

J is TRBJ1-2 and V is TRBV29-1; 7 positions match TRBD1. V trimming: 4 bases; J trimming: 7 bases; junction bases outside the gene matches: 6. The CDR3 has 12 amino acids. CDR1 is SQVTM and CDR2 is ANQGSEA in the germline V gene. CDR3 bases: TGCAGCGTTGTAGGACAGGTTGGTGGCTACACCTTC. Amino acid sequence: CSVVGQVGGYTF.

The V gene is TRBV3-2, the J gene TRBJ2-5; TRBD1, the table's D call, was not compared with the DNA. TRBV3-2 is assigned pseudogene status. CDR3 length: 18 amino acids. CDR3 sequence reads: CASSQLGSRQDIIETQYF. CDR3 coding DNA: TGTGCCAGCAGCCAGCTCGGGAGCAGGCAGGATATTATCGAGACCCAGTACTTC.

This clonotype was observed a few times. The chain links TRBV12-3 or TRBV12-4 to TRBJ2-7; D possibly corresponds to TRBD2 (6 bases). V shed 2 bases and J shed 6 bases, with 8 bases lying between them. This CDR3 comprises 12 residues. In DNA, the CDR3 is TGTGCCAGCAGTTTATCCGGGGGCGAGCAGTACTTC. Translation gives CASSLSGGEQYF.

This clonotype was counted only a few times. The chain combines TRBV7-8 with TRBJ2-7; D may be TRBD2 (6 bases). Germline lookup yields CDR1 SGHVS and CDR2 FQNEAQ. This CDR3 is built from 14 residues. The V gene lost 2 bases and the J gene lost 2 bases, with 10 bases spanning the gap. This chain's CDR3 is CASSLLAPAYEQYF. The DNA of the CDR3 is TGTGCCAGCAGCTTACTAGCGCCCGCCTACGAGCAGTACTTC.

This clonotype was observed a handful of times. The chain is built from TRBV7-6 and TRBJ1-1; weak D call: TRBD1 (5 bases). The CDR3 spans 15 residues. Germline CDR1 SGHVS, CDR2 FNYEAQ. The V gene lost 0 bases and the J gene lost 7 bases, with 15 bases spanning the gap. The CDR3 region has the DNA TGTGCCAGCAGCTTAGCGGGGGATCGGGATATTGAAGCTTTCTTT. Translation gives CASSLAGDRDIEAFF.

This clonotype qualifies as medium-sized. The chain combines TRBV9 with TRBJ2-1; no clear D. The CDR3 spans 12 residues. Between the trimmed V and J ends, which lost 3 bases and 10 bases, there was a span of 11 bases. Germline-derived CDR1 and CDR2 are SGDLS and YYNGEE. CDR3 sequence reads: CASSGMTSEQFF. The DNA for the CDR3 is TGTGCCAGCAGCGGGATGACTTCCGAGCAGTTCTTC.

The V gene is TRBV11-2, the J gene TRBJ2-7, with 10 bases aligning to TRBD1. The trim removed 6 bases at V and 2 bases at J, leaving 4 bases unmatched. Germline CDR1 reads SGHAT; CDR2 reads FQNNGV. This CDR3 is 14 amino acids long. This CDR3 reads CASSLGTGAYEQYF. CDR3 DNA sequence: TGTGCCAGCAGTTTGGGGACAGGGGCCTACGAGCAGTACTTC.

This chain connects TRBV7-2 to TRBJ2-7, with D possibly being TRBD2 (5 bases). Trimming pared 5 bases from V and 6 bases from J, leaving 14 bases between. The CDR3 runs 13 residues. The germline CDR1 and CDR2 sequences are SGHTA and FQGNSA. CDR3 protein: CASSSDSVTEQYV. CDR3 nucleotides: TGTGCCAGCAGCAGTGATAGCGTCACCGAGCAGTACGTC.

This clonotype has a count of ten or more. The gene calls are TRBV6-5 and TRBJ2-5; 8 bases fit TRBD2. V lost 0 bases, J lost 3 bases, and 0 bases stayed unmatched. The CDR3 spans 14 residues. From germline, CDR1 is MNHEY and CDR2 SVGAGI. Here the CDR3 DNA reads TGTGCCAGCAGTTACTCAGCGGGGGAAGAGACCCAGTACTTC. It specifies CASSYSAGEETQYF.

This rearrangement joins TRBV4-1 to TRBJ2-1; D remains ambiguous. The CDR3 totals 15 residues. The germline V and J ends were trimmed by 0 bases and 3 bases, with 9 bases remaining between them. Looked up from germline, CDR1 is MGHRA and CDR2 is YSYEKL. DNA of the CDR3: TGCGCCAGCAGCCAAGATCCCTTATACTACAATGAGCAGTTCTTC. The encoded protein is CASSQDPLYYNEQFF.

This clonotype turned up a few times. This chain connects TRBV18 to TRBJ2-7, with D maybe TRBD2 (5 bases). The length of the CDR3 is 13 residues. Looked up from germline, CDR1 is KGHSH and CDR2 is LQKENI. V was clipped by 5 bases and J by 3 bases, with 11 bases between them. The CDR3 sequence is CASSTDFYYEQYF. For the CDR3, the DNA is TGTGCCAGCTCAACGGACTTTTACTACGAGCAGTACTTC.

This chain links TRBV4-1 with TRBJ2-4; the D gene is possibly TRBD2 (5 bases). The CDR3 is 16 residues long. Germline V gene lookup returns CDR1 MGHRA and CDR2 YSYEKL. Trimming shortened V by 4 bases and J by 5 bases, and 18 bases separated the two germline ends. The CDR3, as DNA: TGCGCCAGCAGCCCTCGACCCGGGAAGTCCGAAAACATTCAGTACTTC. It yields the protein CASSPRPGKSENIQYF.

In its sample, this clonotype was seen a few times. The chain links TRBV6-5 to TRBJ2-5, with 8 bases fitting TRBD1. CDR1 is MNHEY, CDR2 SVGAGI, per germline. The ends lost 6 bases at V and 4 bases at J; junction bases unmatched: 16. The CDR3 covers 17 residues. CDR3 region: CASSLINYRGLGETQYF. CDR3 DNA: TGTGCCAGCAGCCTTATCAATTACAGGGGGTTGGGAGAGACCCAGTACTTC.

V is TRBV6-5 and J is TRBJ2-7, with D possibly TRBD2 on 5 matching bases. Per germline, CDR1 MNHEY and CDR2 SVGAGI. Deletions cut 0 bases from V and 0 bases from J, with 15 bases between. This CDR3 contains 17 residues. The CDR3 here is CASSYSIGETSSYEQYF. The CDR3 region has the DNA TGTGCCAGCAGTTACTCGATTGGGGAAACTAGCTCCTACGAGCAGTACTTC.

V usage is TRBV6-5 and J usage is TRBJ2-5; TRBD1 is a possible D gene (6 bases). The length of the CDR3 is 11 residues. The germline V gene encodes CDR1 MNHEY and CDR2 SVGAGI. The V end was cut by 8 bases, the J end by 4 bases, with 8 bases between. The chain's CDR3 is CASGRGETQYF. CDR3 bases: TGTGCCAGCGGCAGGGGAGAGACCCAGTACTTC.

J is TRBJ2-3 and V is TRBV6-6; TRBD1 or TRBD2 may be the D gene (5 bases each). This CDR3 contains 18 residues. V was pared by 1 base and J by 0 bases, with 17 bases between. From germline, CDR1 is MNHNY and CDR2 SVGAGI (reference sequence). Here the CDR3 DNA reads TGTGCCAGCAGTTACTGGCCCAGGGAGCGTGCGAGCACAGATACGCAGTATTTT. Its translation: CASSYWPRERASTDTQYF.

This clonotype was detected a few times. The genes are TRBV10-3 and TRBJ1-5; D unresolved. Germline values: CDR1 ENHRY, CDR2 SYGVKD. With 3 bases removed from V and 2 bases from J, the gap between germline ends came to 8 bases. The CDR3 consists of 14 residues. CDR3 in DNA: TGTGCCATCAGTGAAGGTTTCGGCAATCAGCCCCAGCATTTT. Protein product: CAISEGFGNQPQHF.

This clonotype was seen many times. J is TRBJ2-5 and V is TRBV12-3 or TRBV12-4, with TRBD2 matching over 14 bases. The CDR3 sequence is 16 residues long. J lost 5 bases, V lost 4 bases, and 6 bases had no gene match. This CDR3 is CASSWTSGGPPETQYF. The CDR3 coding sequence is TGTGCCAGCAGTTGGACTAGCGGGGGGCCCCCGGAGACCCAGTACTTC.

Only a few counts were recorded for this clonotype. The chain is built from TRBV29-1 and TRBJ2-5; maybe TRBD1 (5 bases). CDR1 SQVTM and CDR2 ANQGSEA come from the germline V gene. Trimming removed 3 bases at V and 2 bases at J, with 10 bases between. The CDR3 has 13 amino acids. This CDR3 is CSVDKGLQETQYF. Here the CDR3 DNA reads TGCAGCGTTGATAAGGGGTTGCAAGAGACCCAGTACTTC.

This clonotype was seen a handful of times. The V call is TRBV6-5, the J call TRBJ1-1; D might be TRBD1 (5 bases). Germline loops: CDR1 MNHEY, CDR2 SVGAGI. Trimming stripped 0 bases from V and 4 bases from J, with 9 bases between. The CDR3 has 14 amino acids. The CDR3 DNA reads TGTGCCAGCAGTTACTCGGGGGGAGGCACTGAAGCTTTCTTT. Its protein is CASSYSGGGTEAFF.

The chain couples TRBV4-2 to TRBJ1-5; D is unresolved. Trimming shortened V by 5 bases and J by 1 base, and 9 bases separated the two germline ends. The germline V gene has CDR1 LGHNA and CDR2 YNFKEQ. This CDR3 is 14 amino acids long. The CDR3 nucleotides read TGTGCCAGCAGCGGGTGGGAAAGCAATCAGCCCCAGCATTTT. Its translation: CASSGWESNQPQHF.

CDR3 in amino acids: CASSFGRRETQYF. CDR3 bases: TGTGCCAGCAGCTTCGGACGGCGAGAGACCCAGTACTTC. This chain connects TRBV7-8 to TRBJ2-5; D is undetermined. V was trimmed by 3 bases and J by 4 bases, leaving 9 bases between them. Germline CDR1 is SGHVS and CDR2 is FQNEAQ. The CDR3 length is 13 residues.

In nucleotides, the CDR3 is TGCGCCAGCAGCGAAAGGACAGGGGAAACTGGCTACACCTTC. Residues: CASSERTGETGYTF. This chain links TRBV4-1 with TRBJ1-2; the match to TRBD1 covers 9 bases. Germline V gives CDR1 MGHRA, CDR2 YSYEKL. The ends lost 5 bases at V and 7 bases at J; junction bases unmatched: 8. This CDR3 is built from 14 residues.

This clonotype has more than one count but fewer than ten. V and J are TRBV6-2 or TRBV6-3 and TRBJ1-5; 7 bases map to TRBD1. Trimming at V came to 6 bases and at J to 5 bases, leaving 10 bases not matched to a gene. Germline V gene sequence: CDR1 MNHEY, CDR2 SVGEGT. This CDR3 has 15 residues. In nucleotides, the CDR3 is TGTGCCAGCAGCCGCCCGATCACAGGGGATCAGCCCCAGCATTTT. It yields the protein CASSRPITGDQPQHF.